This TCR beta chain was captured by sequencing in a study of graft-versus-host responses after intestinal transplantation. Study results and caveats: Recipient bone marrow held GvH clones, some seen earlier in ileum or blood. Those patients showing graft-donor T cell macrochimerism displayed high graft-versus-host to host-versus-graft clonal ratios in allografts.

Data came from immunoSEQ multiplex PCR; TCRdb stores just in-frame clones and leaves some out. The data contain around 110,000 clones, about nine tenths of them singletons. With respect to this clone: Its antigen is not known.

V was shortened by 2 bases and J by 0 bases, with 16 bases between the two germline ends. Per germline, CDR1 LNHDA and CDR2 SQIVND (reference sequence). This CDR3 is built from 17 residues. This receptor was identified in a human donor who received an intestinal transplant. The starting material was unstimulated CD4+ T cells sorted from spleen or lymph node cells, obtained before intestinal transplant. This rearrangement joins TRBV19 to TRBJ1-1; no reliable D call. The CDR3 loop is CASSIRGGIRVNTEAFF. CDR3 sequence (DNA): TGTGCCAGTAGTATACGGGGAGGGATTCGGGTGAACACTGAAGCTTTCTTT.